The 29 T cell receptor beta chains below come from one sample, sequenced in a study of blood T cell repertoires in COVID-19. Sequencing used immunoSEQ multiplex PCR; TCRdb keeps in-frame clones, though not all of them. The sample lists around 700,000 clones, over 80% occurring once. Sequencing input: peripheral blood. The origin of the receptors is a woman between 18 and 29 years old with acute or convalescent COVID-19.

V gene TRBV7-8 combines with J gene TRBJ2-1; tentative D call: TRBD1 (6 bases). Trimming cost V 7 bases and J 5 bases, with 18 bases left between them. Germline CDR1 SGHVS, CDR2 FQNEAQ. The CDR3 is 15 amino acids. The CDR3 coding sequence is TGTGCCAGCACCTCAGGGGCTAGCCCTCACAATGAGCAGTTCTTC. It codes for CASTSGASPHNEQFF.

V usage is TRBV5-6 and J usage is TRBJ2-2, with D hard to call. The V gene lost 0 bases and the J gene lost 0 bases, with 12 bases spanning the gap. Germline-derived CDR1 and CDR2 are SGHDT and YYEEEE. The CDR3 covers 17 residues. The CDR3 coding sequence is TGTGCCAGCAGCTTGGGGTGGGCCACAGCGAACACCGGGGAGCTGTTTTTT. The encoded protein is CASSLGWATANTGELFF. Filled out from reference TRBV5-6 and TRBJ2-2, the complete variable domain reads DAGVTQSPTHLIKTRGQQVTLRCSPKSGHDTVSWYQQALGQGPQFIFQYYEEEERQRGNFPDRFSGHQFPNYSSELNVNALLLGDSALYLCASSLGWATANTGELFFGEGSRLTVL.

V gene TRBV5-4 combines with J gene TRBJ2-7; D is perhaps TRBD1 (7 bases). The CDR3 consists of 17 residues. Trimming took off 0 bases at V and 4 bases at J, with 20 bases between the two ends. The germline gives CDR1 SGHNT, CDR2 YYREEE (reference sequence). The CDR3 bases are TGTGCCAGCAGCTTGGAAGGCCGTCCAGGGGGGATTTACGAGCAGTACTTC. Its translation: CASSLEGRPGGIYEQYF.

V is TRBV30 and J is TRBJ1-1, with D tentatively TRBD1 (5 bases). There are 15 residues in the CDR3. Per germline, CDR1 GTSNPN and CDR2 SVGIG (reference sequence). V lost 0 bases, J lost 5 bases, and 16 bases lay in between. Written as DNA, the CDR3 is TGTGCCTGGAGTGTAGGGTTTAGTGGGGGGACTGAAGCTTTCTTT. Its translation: CAWSVGFSGGTEAFF.

V usage is TRBV10-3 and J usage is TRBJ1-6; 9 nucleotides match TRBD1. V was clipped by 4 bases and J by 6 bases; unmatched bases: 7. The germline V gene encodes CDR1 ENHRY and CDR2 SYGVKD. This CDR3 contains 16 residues. DNA for the CDR3: TGTGCCATCAGTGCTCCGACAGGGGGTGGTAATTCACCCCTCCACTTT. Residues: CAISAPTGGGNSPLHF.

This sequence joins TRBV12-5 and TRBJ1-1; no reliable D call. V lost 7 bases, J lost 1 base, and 4 bases lay in between. CDR1 is LGHNT, CDR2 FRNRAP, per germline. CDR3 length: 11 residues. The CDR3 is CASAPNTEAFF. CDR3 DNA: TGTGCTAGTGCTCCGAACACTGAAGCTTTCTTT.

This clone has just one count. The chain's CDR3 is CASSLDRGGYNEQFF. CDR3 sequence (DNA): TGTGCCAGCAGCTTAGACCGGGGGGGTTACAATGAGCAGTTCTTC. The rearrangement links TRBV7-6 to TRBJ2-1, with 8 bases fitting TRBD2. J gave up 4 bases and V 1 base, and 3 bases lay outside the gene matches. The germline CDR1 and CDR2 sequences are SGHVS and FNYEAQ. The CDR3 contains 15 residues.

The chain is built from TRBV6-1 and TRBJ1-2; D not certain. V was trimmed by 3 bases and J by 8 bases, leaving 10 bases between them. Germline V gene sequence: CDR1 MNHNS, CDR2 SASEGT. The CDR3 has 12 amino acids. For the CDR3, the DNA is TGTGCCAGCAGTGAGAATGCGCGAGGCTACACCTTC. Encoded protein: CASSENARGYTF.

This chain connects TRBV7-9 to TRBJ2-6, with D perhaps TRBD1 (5 bases). The CDR3 runs to 12 residues. Germline-derived CDR1 and CDR2 are SEHNR and FQNEAQ (reference sequence). CDR3: CADAGGANVLTF. The CDR3 coding sequence is TGTGCTGACGCAGGGGGGGCCAACGTCCTGACTTTC.

A single count supports this clone. This chain uses TRBV7-2 with TRBJ2-1; D gene uncertain. CDR1 and CDR2 from the germline V gene are SGHTA and FQGNSA. V lost 2 bases and J 5 bases, leaving 4 bases between the germline ends. CDR3 length equals 12 residues. The CDR3 protein is CASSLIDNEQFF. The CDR3 nucleotides are TGTGCCAGCAGCTTAATCGACAATGAGCAGTTCTTC.

The chain is built from TRBV5-1 and TRBJ1-2, with no clear D. The CDR3 extends over 14 amino acids. V was cut by 0 bases and J by 2 bases, with 8 bases left in between. Germline values: CDR1 SGHRS, CDR2 YFSETQ. CDR3 sequence: CASSLADTNYGYTF. CDR3 sequence (DNA): TGCGCCAGCAGCTTGGCAGACACCAACTATGGCTACACCTTC.

V gene TRBV5-1 combines with J gene TRBJ2-3; no definite D call. V was shortened by 4 bases and J by 4 bases, with 16 bases between the two germline ends. This CDR3 has 15 amino acids. Germline CDR1 SGHRS, CDR2 YFSETQ. CDR3 in DNA: TGCGCCAGCAGCCCCGACTTCCGCGCTTCAGATACGCAGTATTTT. Translating it yields CASSPDFRASDTQYF. The variable domain in full, with the rest retrieved from reference TRBV5-1 and TRBJ2-3, is KAGVTQTPRYLIKTRGQQVTLSCSPISGHRSVSWYQQTPGQGLQFLFEYFSETQRNKGNFPGRFSGRQFSNSRSEMNVSTLELGDSALYLCASSPDFRASDTQYFGPGTRLTVL.

This clone has a single count. The chain carries TRBV27 and TRBJ1-5, with D uncertain. There are 13 residues in the CDR3. V shed 3 bases and J shed 3 bases, with 6 bases lying between them. The germline CDR1 and CDR2 sequences are MNHEY and SMNVEV (reference sequence). CDR3 coding DNA: TGTGCCAGCAGTTTGGAGTACAATCAGCCCCAGCATTTT. Encoded protein: CASSLEYNQPQHF.

The chain uses TRBV7-3 and TRBJ2-1; tentative D call: TRBD2 (5 bases). Germline CDR1 is SGHTA and CDR2 is FQGTGA. CDR3 size: 14 residues. With 1 base removed from V and 8 bases from J, the gap between germline ends came to 12 bases. CDR3 coding DNA: TGTGCCAGCAGCTTAAATCCGGACTGGGATGAGCAGTTCTTC. This codes for CASSLNPDWDEQFF. Combining the CDR3 with reference TRBV7-3 and TRBJ2-1 gives the whole variable domain GAGVSQTPSNKVTEKGKYVELRCDPISGHTALYWYRQSLGQGPEFLIYFQGTGAADDSGLPNDRFFAVRPEGSVSTLKIQRTERGDSAVYLCASSLNPDWDEQFFGPGTRLTVL.

This rearrangement joins TRBV24-1 to TRBJ2-7; TRBD1 matches 8 bases. With V trimmed by 3 bases and J by 3 bases, 9 bases remained unmatched. This CDR3 is built from 16 residues. CDR1 KGHDR and CDR2 SFDVKD come from the germline V gene. CDR3 region: CATSDPRTGNIYEQYF. The DNA for the CDR3 is TGTGCCACCAGTGATCCCCGGACAGGGAATATCTACGAGCAGTACTTC.

The V call is TRBV2, the J call TRBJ1-1; 8 positions match TRBD1. There are 15 residues in the CDR3. The J segment lost 2 bases and the V segment lost 5 bases, leaving 7 bases of the junction unmatched. From germline, CDR1 is SNHLY and CDR2 FYNNEI. The CDR3 DNA reads TGTGCCAGCAGTACCCGGGACAGGAGTAACACTGAAGCTTTCTTT. Residues: CASSTRDRSNTEAFF.

V gene TRBV27 combines with J gene TRBJ2-7; the D is unclear. Between the trimmed V and J ends, which lost 2 bases and 1 base, there was a span of 6 bases. The CDR3 extends over 13 amino acids. Germline assignment: CDR1 MNHEY and CDR2 SMNVEV (reference sequence). The CDR3 protein is CASSLTASYEQYF. CDR3 DNA sequence: TGTGCCAGCAGTTTAACAGCTTCCTACGAGCAGTACTTC.

This rearrangement joins TRBV24-1 to TRBJ2-1, with D perhaps matching TRBD2 (5 bases). The CDR3 is 16 residues long. Germline CDR1 is KGHDR and CDR2 is SFDVKD. V dropped 4 bases and J dropped 2 bases, with 14 bases sitting between them. CDR3 coding DNA: TGTGCCACCAGTGACGGACTTCCTGCGGCCTACAATGAGCAGTTCTTC. The encoded protein is CATSDGLPAAYNEQFF.

This rearrangement joins TRBV5-1 to TRBJ1-1; D gene uncertain. Trimming removed 0 bases at V and 1 base at J, with 10 bases between. CDR1 and CDR2 from the germline V gene are SGHRS and YFSETQ. The CDR3 consists of 15 residues. CDR3 sequence reads: CASSLGATANTEAFF. CDR3 coding DNA: TGCGCCAGCAGCTTGGGGGCGACGGCGAACACTGAAGCTTTCTTT.

The V and J genes are TRBV6-4 and TRBJ1-1, with D unclear. Germline lookup yields CDR1 MRHNA and CDR2 SNTAGT. There are 13 residues in the CDR3. Trimming stripped 5 bases from V and 1 base from J, with 8 bases between. The chain's CDR3 is CASSTGANTEAFF. Written as DNA, the CDR3 is TGTGCCAGCAGTACGGGAGCGAACACTGAAGCTTTCTTT.

V gene TRBV4-1 combines with J gene TRBJ2-1; 9 bases are a match to TRBD2. Trimming removed 4 bases from V and 10 bases from J; junction bases left unmatched: 5. Germline CDR1 is MGHRA and CDR2 is YSYEKL. The CDR3 totals 13 residues. CDR3 DNA: TGCGCCAGCAGCCTCTTAGCGGGGGAGGAGCAGTTCTTC. Residues: CASSLLAGEEQFF.

This chain joins TRBV14 and TRBJ1-6, with no clear D. Trimming took 0 bases from V and 10 from J, leaving 10 bases between them. CDR1 is SGHDN and CDR2 is FVKESK in the germline V gene. This CDR3 comprises 14 residues. CDR3 bases: TGTGCCAGCAGCCAAGATCAAGCTTTATCACCCCTCCACTTT. Translating gives CASSQDQALSPLHF.

The V gene is TRBV3-1 (or the pseudogene TRBV3-2), the J gene TRBJ1-5; D is uncertain. CDR1 and CDR2 from the germline V gene are LGHDT and YNNKEL (reference sequence). The CDR3 is 14 residues long. V was trimmed by 5 bases and J by 0 bases, leaving 8 bases between them. The DNA for the CDR3 is TGTGCCAGCAGCTACAGAGATAGCAATCAGCCCCAGCATTTT. Residues: CASSYRDSNQPQHF.

The chain carries TRBV5-1 and TRBJ2-7, with 8 bases matching TRBD1. The CDR3 is 15 residues long. The germline CDR1 and CDR2 sequences are SGHRS and YFSETQ. V shed 3 bases, J shed 0 bases, and the junction held 5 bases outside the gene matches. This CDR3 is CASSWRTGSSYEQYF. The CDR3 region has the DNA TGCGCCAGCAGCTGGCGGACAGGGAGCTCCTACGAGCAGTACTTC. The full variable domain, in which reference TRBV5-1 and TRBJ2-7 provide the parts outside the CDR3, is KAGVTQTPRYLIKTRGQQVTLSCSPISGHRSVSWYQQTPGQGLQFLFEYFSETQRNKGNFPGRFSGRQFSNSRSEMNVSTLELGDSALYLCASSWRTGSSYEQYFGPGTRLTVT.

The genes are TRBV5-4 and TRBJ2-5, with D tentatively TRBD2 (5 bases). The germline gives CDR1 SGHNT, CDR2 YYREEE (reference sequence). Trimming cost V 0 bases and J 1 base, with 7 bases left between them. The CDR3 is 14 residues long. CDR3: CASSLGGFQETQYF. CDR3 nucleotides: TGTGCCAGCAGCTTGGGCGGGTTCCAAGAGACCCAGTACTTC.

A single count supports this clone. This chain joins TRBV5-5 and TRBJ2-7; D is possibly TRBD1 (6 bases). CDR3 size: 15 residues. Germline V gives CDR1 SGHKS, CDR2 YYEKEE (reference sequence). V lost 0 bases and J 3 bases, leaving 13 bases between the germline ends. CDR3 amino acids: CASSLDVTGHYEQYF. Here the CDR3 DNA reads TGTGCCAGCAGCTTGGATGTGACAGGACACTACGAGCAGTACTTC.

This chain connects TRBV18 to TRBJ2-7, with D possibly being TRBD2 (5 bases). There are 14 residues in the CDR3. Germline CDR1 is KGHSH and CDR2 is LQKENI. Trimming pared 4 bases from V and 2 bases from J, leaving 12 bases between. The CDR3 bases are TGTGCCAGCTCACAGCGGACGCAAACCTACGAGCAGTACTTC. Protein: CASSQRTQTYEQYF.

The chain is built from TRBV7-2 and TRBJ2-5; 9 bases map to TRBD2. The CDR3 sequence is 16 residues long. After removal of 0 bases from V and 5 bases from J, the junction contained 7 bases not matched to a gene. Germline assignment: CDR1 SGHTA and CDR2 FQGNSA. This chain's CDR3 is CASSLASGGREETQYF. The CDR3 nucleotides read TGTGCCAGCAGCTTAGCAAGCGGGGGGAGGGAGGAGACCCAGTACTTC.

J is TRBJ2-1 and V is TRBV7-2; TRBD2 might be the D (7 bases). The V end lost 5 bases, the J end lost 10 bases, and 18 bases lay between the germline ends. The CDR3 contains 14 residues. Germline V gene lookup returns CDR1 SGHTA and CDR2 FQGNSA. The CDR3 is CASSPGRGPHEQFF. CDR3 sequence (DNA): TGTGCCAGCAGCCCCGGGCGGGGGCCACACGAGCAGTTCTTC.